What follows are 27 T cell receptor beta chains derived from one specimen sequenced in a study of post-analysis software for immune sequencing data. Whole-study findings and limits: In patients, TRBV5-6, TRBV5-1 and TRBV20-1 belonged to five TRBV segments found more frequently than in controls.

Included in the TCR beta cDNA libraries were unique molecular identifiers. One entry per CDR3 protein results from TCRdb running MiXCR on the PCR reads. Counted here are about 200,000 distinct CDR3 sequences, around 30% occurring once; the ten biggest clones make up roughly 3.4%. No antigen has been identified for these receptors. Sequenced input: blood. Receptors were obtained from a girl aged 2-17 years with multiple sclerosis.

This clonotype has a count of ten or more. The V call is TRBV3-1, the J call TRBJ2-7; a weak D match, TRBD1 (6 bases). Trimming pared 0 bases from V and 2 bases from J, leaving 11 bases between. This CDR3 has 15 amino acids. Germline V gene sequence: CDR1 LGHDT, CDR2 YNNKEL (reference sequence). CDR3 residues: CASSQDGGQTYEQYF. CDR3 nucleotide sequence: TGTGCCAGCAGCCAAGATGGGGGACAAACCTACGAGCAGTACTTC.

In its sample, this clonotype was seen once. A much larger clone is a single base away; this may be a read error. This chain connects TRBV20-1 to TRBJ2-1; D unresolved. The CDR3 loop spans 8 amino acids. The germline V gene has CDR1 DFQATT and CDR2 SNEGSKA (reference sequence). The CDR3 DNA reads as TGCAAGGCCAATGAGCGGTTCTTC. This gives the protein CKANERFF.

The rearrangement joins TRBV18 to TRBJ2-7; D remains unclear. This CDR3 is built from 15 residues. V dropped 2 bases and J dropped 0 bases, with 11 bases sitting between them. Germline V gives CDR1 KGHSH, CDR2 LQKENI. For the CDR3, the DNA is TGTGCCAGCTCACCAGTGGCTACCTACTCCTACGAGCAGTACTTC. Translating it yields CASSPVATYSYEQYF.

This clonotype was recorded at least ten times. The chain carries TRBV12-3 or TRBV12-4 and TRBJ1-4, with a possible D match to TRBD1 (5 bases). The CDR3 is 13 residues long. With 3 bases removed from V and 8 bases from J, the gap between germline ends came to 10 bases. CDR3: CASSFLGGEKLFF. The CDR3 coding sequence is TGTGCCAGCAGTTTTCTGGGGGGAGAAAAACTGTTTTTT.

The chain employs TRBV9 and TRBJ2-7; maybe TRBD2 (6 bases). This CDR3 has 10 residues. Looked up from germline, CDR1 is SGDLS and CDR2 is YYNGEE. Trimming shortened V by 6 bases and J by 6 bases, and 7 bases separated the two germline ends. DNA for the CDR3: TGTGCCAGCAACGGGGGCGAGCAGTACTTC. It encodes CASNGGEQYF.

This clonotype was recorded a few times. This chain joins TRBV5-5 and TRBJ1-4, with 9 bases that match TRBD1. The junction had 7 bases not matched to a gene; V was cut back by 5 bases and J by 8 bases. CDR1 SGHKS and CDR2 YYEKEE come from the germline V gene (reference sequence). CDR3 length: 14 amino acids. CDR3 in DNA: TGTGCCAGCAGGCAGGGACAGGGCGGGGAAAAACTGTTTTTT. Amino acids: CASRQGQGGEKLFF.

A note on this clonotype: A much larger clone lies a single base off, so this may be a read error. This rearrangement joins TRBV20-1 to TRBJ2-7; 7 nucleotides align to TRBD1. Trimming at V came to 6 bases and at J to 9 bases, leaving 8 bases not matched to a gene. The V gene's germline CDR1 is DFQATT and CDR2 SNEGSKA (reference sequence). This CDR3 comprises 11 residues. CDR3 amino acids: CSAPGGMVQYF. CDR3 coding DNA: TGCAGTGCCCCAGGGGGAATGGTGCAGTACTTC.

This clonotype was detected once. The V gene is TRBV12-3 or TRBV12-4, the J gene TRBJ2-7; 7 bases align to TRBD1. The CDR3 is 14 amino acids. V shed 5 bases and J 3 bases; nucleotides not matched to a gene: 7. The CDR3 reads CASSPGQSFYEQYF. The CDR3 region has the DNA TGTGCCAGCAGTCCGGGACAGTCCTTCTACGAGCAGTACTTC.

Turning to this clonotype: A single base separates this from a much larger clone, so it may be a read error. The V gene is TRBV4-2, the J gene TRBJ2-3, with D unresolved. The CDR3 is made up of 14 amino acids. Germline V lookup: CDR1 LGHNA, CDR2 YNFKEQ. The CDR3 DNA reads TGTGTCAGCAGCCAAGATGTTGGGTGGGATACGCAGTATTTT. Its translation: CVSSQDVGWDTQYF.

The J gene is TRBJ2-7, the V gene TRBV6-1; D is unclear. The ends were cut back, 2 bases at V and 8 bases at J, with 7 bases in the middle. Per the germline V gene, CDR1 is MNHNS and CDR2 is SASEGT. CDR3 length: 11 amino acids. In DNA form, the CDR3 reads TGTGCCAGCAGTGAACTAGGGCAGCAGTACTTC. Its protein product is CASSELGQQYF.

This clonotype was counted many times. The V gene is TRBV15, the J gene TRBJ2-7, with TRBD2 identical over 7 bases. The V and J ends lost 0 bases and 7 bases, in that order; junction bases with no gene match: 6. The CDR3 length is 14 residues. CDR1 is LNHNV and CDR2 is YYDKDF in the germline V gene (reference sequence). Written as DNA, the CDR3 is TGTGCCACCAGCAGAGAGGGAGGGATAGGGGAGCAGTACTTC. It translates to CATSREGGIGEQYF.

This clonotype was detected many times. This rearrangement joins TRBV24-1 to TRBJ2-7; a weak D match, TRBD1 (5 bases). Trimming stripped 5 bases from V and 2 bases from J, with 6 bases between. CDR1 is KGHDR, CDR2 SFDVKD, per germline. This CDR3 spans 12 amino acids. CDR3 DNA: TGTGCCACCAGTGGGGGCCCCTACGAGCAGTACTTC. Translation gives CATSGGPYEQYF.

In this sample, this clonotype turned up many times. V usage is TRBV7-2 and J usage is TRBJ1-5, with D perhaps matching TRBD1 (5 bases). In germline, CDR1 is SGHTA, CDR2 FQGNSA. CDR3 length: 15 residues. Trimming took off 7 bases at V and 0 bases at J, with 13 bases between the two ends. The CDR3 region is CASNVITGSNQPQHF. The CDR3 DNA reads TGTGCCAGCAACGTAATAACAGGTAGCAATCAGCCCCAGCATTTT.

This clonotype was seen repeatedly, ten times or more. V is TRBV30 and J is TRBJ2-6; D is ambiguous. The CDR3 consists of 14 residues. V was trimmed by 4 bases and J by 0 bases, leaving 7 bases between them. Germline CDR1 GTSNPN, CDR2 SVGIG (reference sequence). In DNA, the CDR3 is TGTGCCTGGACCCAAACCTCTGGGGCCAACGTCCTGACTTTC. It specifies CAWTQTSGANVLTF.

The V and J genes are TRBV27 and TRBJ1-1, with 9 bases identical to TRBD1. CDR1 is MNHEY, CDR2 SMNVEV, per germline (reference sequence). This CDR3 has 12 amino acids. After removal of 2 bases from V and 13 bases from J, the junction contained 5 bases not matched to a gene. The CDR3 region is CASSLTGGRVFF. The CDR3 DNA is TGTGCCAGCAGTTTAACAGGGGGCCGAGTTTTCTTT.

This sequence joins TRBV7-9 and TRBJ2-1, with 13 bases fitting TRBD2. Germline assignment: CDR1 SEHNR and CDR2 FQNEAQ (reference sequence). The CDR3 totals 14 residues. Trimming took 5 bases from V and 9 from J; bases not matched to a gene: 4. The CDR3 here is CASSAGTSGVEQFF. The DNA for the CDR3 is TGTGCCAGCAGCGCCGGGACTAGCGGGGTTGAGCAGTTCTTC.

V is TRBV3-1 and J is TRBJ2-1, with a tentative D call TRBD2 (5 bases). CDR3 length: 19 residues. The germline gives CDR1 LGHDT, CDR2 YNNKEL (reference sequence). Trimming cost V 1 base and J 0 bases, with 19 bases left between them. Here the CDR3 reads CASSQGTPGEGSSYNEQFF. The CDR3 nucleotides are TGTGCCAGCAGCCAAGGGACCCCCGGAGAGGGAAGCTCCTACAATGAGCAGTTCTTC.

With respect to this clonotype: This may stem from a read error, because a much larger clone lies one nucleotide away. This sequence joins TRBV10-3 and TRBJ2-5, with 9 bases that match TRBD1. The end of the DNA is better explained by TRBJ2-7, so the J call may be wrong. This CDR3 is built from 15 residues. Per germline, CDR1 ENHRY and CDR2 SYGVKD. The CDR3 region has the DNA TGTGCCACCAGCCAGGGACAGGGTAATATCTACGAGCAGTACTTC. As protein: CATSQGQGNIYEQYF.

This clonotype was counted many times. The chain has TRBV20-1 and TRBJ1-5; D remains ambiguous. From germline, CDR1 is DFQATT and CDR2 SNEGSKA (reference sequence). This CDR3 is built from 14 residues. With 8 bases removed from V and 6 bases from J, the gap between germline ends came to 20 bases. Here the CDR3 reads CSPMVLATSQPQHF. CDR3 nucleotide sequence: TGCAGTCCTATGGTTCTGGCAACGTCTCAGCCCCAGCATTTT.

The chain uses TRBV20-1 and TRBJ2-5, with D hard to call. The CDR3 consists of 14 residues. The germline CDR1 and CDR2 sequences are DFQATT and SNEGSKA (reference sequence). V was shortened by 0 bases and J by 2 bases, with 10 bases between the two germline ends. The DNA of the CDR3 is TGCAGTGCTAGAGAAGGGCCAGGTCAAGAGACCCAGTACTTC. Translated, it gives CSAREGPGQETQYF.

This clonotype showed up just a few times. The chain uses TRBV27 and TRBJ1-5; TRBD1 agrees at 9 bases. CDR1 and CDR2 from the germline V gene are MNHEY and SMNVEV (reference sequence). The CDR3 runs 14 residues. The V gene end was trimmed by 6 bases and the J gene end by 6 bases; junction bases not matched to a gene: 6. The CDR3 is CASRFTGGSQPQHF. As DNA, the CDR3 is TGTGCCAGCAGATTTACAGGGGGCAGTCAGCCCCAGCATTTT.

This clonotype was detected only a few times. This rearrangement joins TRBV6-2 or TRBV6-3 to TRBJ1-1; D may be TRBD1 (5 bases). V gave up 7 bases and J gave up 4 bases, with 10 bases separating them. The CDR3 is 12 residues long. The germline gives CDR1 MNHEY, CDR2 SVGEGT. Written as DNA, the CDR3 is TGTGCCAGCACCCGTGGGGGCACTGAAGCTTTCTTT. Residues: CASTRGGTEAFF.

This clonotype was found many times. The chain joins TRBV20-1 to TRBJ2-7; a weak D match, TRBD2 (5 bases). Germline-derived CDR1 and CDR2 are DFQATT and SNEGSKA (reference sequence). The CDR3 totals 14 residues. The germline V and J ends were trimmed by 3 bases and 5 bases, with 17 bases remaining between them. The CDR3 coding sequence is TGCAGTGCTAGGAGGGAGTTTTATCGGGACGAGCAGTACTTC. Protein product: CSARREFYRDEQYF.

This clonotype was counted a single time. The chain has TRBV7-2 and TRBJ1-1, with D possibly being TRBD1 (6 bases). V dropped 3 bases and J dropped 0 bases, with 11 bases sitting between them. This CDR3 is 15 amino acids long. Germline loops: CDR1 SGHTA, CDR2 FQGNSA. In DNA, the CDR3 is TGTGCCAGCAGCTTCACCACAGGGATGAACACTGAAGCTTTCTTT. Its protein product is CASSFTTGMNTEAFF.

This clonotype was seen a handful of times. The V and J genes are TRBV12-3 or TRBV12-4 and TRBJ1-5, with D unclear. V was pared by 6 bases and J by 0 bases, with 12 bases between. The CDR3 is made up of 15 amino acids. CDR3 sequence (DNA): TGTGCCAGCAGCATACAACAGCATAGCAATCAGCCCCAGCATTTT. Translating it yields CASSIQQHSNQPQHF.

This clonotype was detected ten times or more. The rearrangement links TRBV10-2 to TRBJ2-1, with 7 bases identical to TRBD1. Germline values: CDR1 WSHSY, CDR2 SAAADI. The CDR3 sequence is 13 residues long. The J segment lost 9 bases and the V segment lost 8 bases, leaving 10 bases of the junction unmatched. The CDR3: CASRIRGTVEQFF. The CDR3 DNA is TGCGCCAGCCGGATTAGGGGGACAGTTGAGCAGTTCTTC.

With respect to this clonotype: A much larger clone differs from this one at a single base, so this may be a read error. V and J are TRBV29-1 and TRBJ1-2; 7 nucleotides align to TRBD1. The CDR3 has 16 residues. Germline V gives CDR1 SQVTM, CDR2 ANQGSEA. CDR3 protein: CSVEGGKGQPNCGYTF. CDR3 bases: TGCAGCGTTGAAGGGGGGAAGGGACAGCCTAACTGTGGCTACACCTTC.